The 19 T cell receptor beta chains reported below all come from one sample, sequenced in a study of blood T cell repertoires in COVID-19. The protocol was immunoSEQ multiplex PCR, while the TCRdb copy is restricted to in-frame clones and leaves out a portion. The data show 45,000 to 55,000 clones, less than 90% seen once. Sequencing used peripheral blood. The origin of the receptors is a man in his fifties or sixties with acute or convalescent COVID-19.

A few counts support this clone. The chain joins TRBV2 to TRBJ2-5; 14 positions match TRBD2. V lost 6 bases to trimming and J lost 4 bases; unmatched junction nucleotides: 7. The germline V gene encodes CDR1 SNHLY and CDR2 FYNNEI. The CDR3 has 16 amino acids. The CDR3 reads CASRTSGGVSRETQYF. The CDR3 DNA reads as TGTGCCAGCAGGACTAGCGGGGGGGTATCTAGAGAGACCCAGTACTTC.

The CDR3 DNA sequence: TGTGCCAGCAGTCCCGGAGGGGCTAGCGGGGGGGGAAACATTCAGTACTTC. This encodes CASSPGGASGGGNIQYF. The rearrangement joins TRBV28 to TRBJ2-4, with 12 bases matching TRBD2. Looked up from germline, CDR1 is MDHEN and CDR2 is SYDVKM. This CDR3 has 17 residues. J lost 6 bases, V lost 5 bases, and 11 bases had no gene match.

The chain joins TRBV6-2 or TRBV6-3 to TRBJ2-7; 9 nucleotides align to TRBD1. CDR1 and CDR2 from the germline V gene are MNHEY and SVGEGT. The CDR3 runs to 14 residues. Losses at the gene ends were 4 bases for V and 7 bases for J; bases not matched to a gene: 8. CDR3 sequence: CASSLTGTGREQYF. For the CDR3, the DNA is TGTGCCAGCAGTTTAACCGGGACAGGGCGGGAGCAGTACTTC.

V is TRBV6-2 or TRBV6-3 and J is TRBJ1-1; 9 nucleotides match TRBD1. The V gene's germline CDR1 is MNHEY and CDR2 SVGEGT. This CDR3 region has 17 residues. V shed 6 bases, J shed 2 bases, and the junction held 13 bases outside the gene matches. The CDR3 DNA reads TGTGCCAGCAGCCCTATCGGACAGGGGAGAGATAACACTGAAGCTTTCTTT. Translation gives CASSPIGQGRDNTEAFF.

This clone was detected only once. This chain's CDR3 is CASSLDGGVETQYF. CDR3 nucleotide sequence: TGTGCCAGCAGCTTAGATGGGGGGGTAGAGACCCAGTACTTC. The chain carries TRBV11-2 and TRBJ2-5; 7 positions agree with TRBD2. V lost 0 bases and J lost 4; bases outside the gene matches: 2. CDR3 size: 14 residues. Germline V gene data show CDR1 as SGHAT and CDR2 as FQNNGV.

V is TRBV11-3 and J is TRBJ2-3; maybe TRBD2 (5 bases). The germline CDR1 and CDR2 sequences are SGHNT and YENEEA. CDR3 size: 13 residues. V lost 0 bases and J 5 bases, leaving 6 bases between the germline ends. CDR3 DNA sequence: TGTGCCAGCAGCTTAGACGGGGTAGATACGCAGTATTTT. Amino acids: CASSLDGVDTQYF.

This chain joins TRBV19 and TRBJ2-2; TRBD2 agrees at 7 bases. V shed 10 bases, J shed 5 bases, and the junction held 10 bases outside the gene matches. Germline CDR1 reads LNHDA; CDR2 reads SQIVND (reference sequence). The CDR3 spans 14 residues. The CDR3 coding sequence is TGTGCCACCACCGGACGGGGAGGGACCGGGGAGCTGTTTTTT. Translation gives CATTGRGGTGELFF.

This clone was counted between two and nine times. The V gene is TRBV4-1, the J gene TRBJ1-5; tentative D call: TRBD1 (6 bases). Trimming stripped 5 bases from V and 4 bases from J, with 9 bases between. The CDR3 sequence is 13 residues long. Germline CDR1 MGHRA, CDR2 YSYEKL. CDR3 bases: TGCGCCAGCAGCTTACAGGGAAATCAGCCCCAGCATTTT. Protein product: CASSLQGNQPQHF.

V and J are TRBV4-3 and TRBJ1-5; no definite D call. The CDR3 is 13 amino acids. Germline values: CDR1 LGHNA, CDR2 YSLEER. The V and J ends lost 0 bases and 6 bases respectively, with 6 bases between them. In DNA, the CDR3 is TGCGCCAGCAGCCAAGATCTGCGTCAGCCCCAGCATTTT. Its translation: CASSQDLRQPQHF.

This chain links TRBV9 with TRBJ1-4, with 7 bases fitting TRBD1. Unmatched junction bases numbered 8, after V lost 4 bases and J lost 5 bases. This CDR3 contains 15 residues. From germline, CDR1 is SGDLS and CDR2 YYNGEE. The CDR3 DNA is TGTGCCAGCAGCCCAGGGACAGACAGGAATGAAAAACTGTTTTTT. This translates into CASSPGTDRNEKLFF. Using reference TRBV9 and TRBJ1-4 for the parts outside the CDR3, the full variable domain is DSGVTQTPKHLITATGQRVTLRCSPRSGDLSVYWYQQSLDQGLQFLIQYYNGEERAKGNILERFSAQQFPDLHSELNLSSLELGDSALYFCASSPGTDRNEKLFFGSGTQLSVL.

The rearrangement uses TRBV6-2 or TRBV6-3 and TRBJ1-1; D gene uncertain. The CDR3 is 14 residues long. Per the germline V gene, CDR1 is MNHEY and CDR2 is SVGEGT. With 4 bases removed from V and 0 bases from J, the gap between germline ends came to 9 bases. The CDR3 nucleotides read TGTGCCAGCAGTTTTGTAACGGTGAACACTGAAGCTTTCTTT. It is translated as CASSFVTVNTEAFF.

The V call is TRBV6-5, the J call TRBJ1-2; D remains unclear. Germline CDR1 is MNHEY and CDR2 is SVGAGI. The CDR3 runs 10 residues. With 10 bases removed from V and 10 bases from J, the gap between germline ends came to 13 bases. The CDR3 reads CATRREHYTF. The CDR3 coding sequence is TGTGCCACCCGGAGAGAGCACTACACCTTC.

This chain joins TRBV18 and TRBJ2-5; no firm D call. Looked up from germline, CDR1 is KGHSH and CDR2 is LQKENI. V was pared by 3 bases and J by 2 bases, with 4 bases between. This CDR3 is 12 amino acids long. The CDR3 bases are TGTGCCAGCTCACCCCAACAAGAGACCCAGTACTTC. Its protein is CASSPQQETQYF.

V usage is TRBV4-2 and J usage is TRBJ1-6; the match to TRBD1 covers 9 bases. From germline, CDR1 is LGHNA and CDR2 YNFKEQ. The V and J ends lost 2 bases and 9 bases, in that order; junction bases with no gene match: 5. CDR3 length equals 15 residues. For the CDR3, the DNA is TGTGCCAGCAGCCAATTCCGGGACAGGGTTTCACCCCTCCACTTT. Protein sequence: CASSQFRDRVSPLHF.

V and J are TRBV7-8 and TRBJ1-5; perhaps TRBD1 as D (6 bases). CDR3 length equals 15 residues. V lost 3 bases to trimming and J lost 0 bases, with 9 bases between them. CDR1 SGHVS and CDR2 FQNEAQ come from the germline V gene. CDR3 coding DNA: TGTGCCAGCAGCTTGCAGGGGATTAGCAATCAGCCCCAGCATTTT. This sequence encodes CASSLQGISNQPQHF.

The chain couples TRBV5-1 to TRBJ2-7, with 12 bases that match TRBD2. CDR3 length: 15 amino acids. With 4 bases clipped from V and 5 bases from J, the junction kept 7 bases outside the gene matches. The V gene's germline CDR1 is SGHRS and CDR2 YFSETQ. The CDR3 coding sequence is TGCGCCAGCAGCCCCCAGACTAGCGGGAGCCACGAGCAGTACTTC. Its translation is CASSPQTSGSHEQYF.

The CDR3 loop reads CASSHRQGIHEQYF. The CDR3 DNA reads TGCGCCAGCAGCCACCGACAGGGAATCCACGAGCAGTACTTC. V usage is TRBV5-1 and J usage is TRBJ2-7; 7 nucleotides match TRBD1. With V trimmed by 4 bases and J by 5 bases, 9 bases remained unmatched. CDR1 is SGHRS, CDR2 YFSETQ, per germline. The CDR3 extends over 14 amino acids. Full variable domain (rest looked up from reference TRBV5-1 and TRBJ2-7): KAGVTQTPRYLIKTRGQQVTLSCSPISGHRSVSWYQQTPGQGLQFLFEYFSETQRNKGNFPGRFSGRQFSNSRSEMNVSTLELGDSALYLCASSHRQGIHEQYFGPGTRLTVT.

The chain joins TRBV12-3 or TRBV12-4 to TRBJ2-2; a possible D gene is TRBD2 (5 bases). V gave up 3 bases and J gave up 11 bases, with 10 bases separating them. The CDR3 consists of 12 residues. CDR3 DNA sequence: TGTGCCAGCAGTTTCGGGAACGGAGAGCTGTTTTTT. It yields the protein CASSFGNGELFF.

This clone was detected only a few times. V usage is TRBV5-1 and J usage is TRBJ2-5, with D perhaps matching TRBD2 (6 bases). The length of the CDR3 is 15 residues. Germline V gene lookup returns CDR1 SGHRS and CDR2 YFSETQ. V shed 0 bases and J shed 7 bases, with 16 bases lying between them. CDR3 nucleotides: TGCGCCAGCAGCTTGGCGCGGGATGGGCCCAGGACCCAGTACTTC. Translating it yields CASSLARDGPRTQYF.